This entry lists 21 T cell receptor beta chains sequenced from one sample in a study of blood T cell repertoires in COVID-19. The data were produced by immunoSEQ multiplex PCR, yet TCRdb's version contains in-frame clones alone and is incomplete. The repertoire includes 80,000 or so clones, about 89% of them detected once, and less than 2.5% sits in the top ten. The sample taken for sequencing was peripheral blood. The receptor set was obtained from a woman in her sixties with acute or convalescent COVID-19.

This chain connects TRBV18 to TRBJ1-2; 9 bases line up with TRBD1. The CDR3 is 15 amino acids. V gave up 3 bases and J gave up 5 bases; unmatched junction bases: 7. CDR1 and CDR2 (germline): KGHSH, LQKENI. DNA of the CDR3: TGTGCCAGCTCACCGGACAGGGGTGGACTTTATGGCTACACCTTC. Translated: CASSPDRGGLYGYTF.

V gene TRBV5-1 combines with J gene TRBJ2-3; 10 positions agree with TRBD2. CDR1 SGHRS and CDR2 YFSETQ come from the germline V gene. The CDR3 sequence is 19 residues long. Trimming removed 1 base from V and 0 bases from J; junction bases left unmatched: 11. CDR3 bases: TGCGCCAGCAGCTTGCAGGGGGAACTAGCGGGGCTTAGCACAGATACGCAGTATTTT. This encodes CASSLQGELAGLSTDTQYF.

The count of this clone is one. The chain links TRBV12-3 or TRBV12-4 to TRBJ2-7; weak D call: TRBD2 (5 bases). Trimming took off 5 bases at V and 8 bases at J, with 13 bases between the two ends. The CDR3 consists of 12 residues. The CDR3 reads CASSQRTRQQYF. CDR3 in DNA: TGTGCCAGCAGTCAGCGTACTAGGCAGCAGTACTTC.

This clone came up a few times. This rearrangement joins TRBV7-3 to TRBJ1-6; TRBD1 might be the D (5 bases). The CDR3 totals 14 residues. Germline V gives CDR1 SGHTA, CDR2 FQGTGA. V lost 5 bases to trimming and J lost 10 bases, with 15 bases between them. The CDR3: CASSPGGVASPLHF. Written as DNA, the CDR3 is TGTGCCAGCAGCCCCGGGGGGGTAGCCTCACCCCTCCACTTT.

Here the CDR3 DNA reads TGTGCCAGCAGCCAACCACCGGACACTAATGGCTACACCTTC. Translation gives CASSQPPDTNGYTF. The chain uses TRBV3-1 (or the pseudogene TRBV3-2) and TRBJ1-2; maybe TRBD1 (5 bases). CDR1 is LGHDT and CDR2 is YNNKEL in the germline V gene (reference sequence). Trimming removed 2 bases at V and 6 bases at J, with 13 bases between. The CDR3 runs 14 residues.

The chain joins TRBV7-6 to TRBJ2-3, with D uncertain. The CDR3 runs to 14 residues. Trimming took off 1 base at V and 4 bases at J, with 9 bases between the two ends. Germline assignment: CDR1 SGHVS and CDR2 FNYEAQ. CDR3 DNA sequence: TGTGCCAGCAGCTTAGGACACGCCGCAGATACGCAGTATTTT. Protein product: CASSLGHAADTQYF.

The chain employs TRBV3-1 (or the pseudogene TRBV3-2) and TRBJ2-3; D is possibly TRBD2 (6 bases). The CDR3 has 15 amino acids. Trimming cost V 0 bases and J 6 bases, with 13 bases left between them. Per the germline V gene, CDR1 is LGHDT and CDR2 is YNNKEL (reference sequence). The CDR3 spells CASSQDSVRGDTQYF. The CDR3 region has the DNA TGTGCCAGCAGCCAAGACTCGGTGCGGGGCGATACGCAGTATTTT.

CDR3 DNA sequence: TGTGCCAGCAGCTCCCAGGGAAGTACAAACGCTGAAGCTTTCTTT. Its translation is CASSSQGSTNAEAFF. The chain employs TRBV7-2 and TRBJ1-1; D perhaps matches TRBD1 (5 bases). Trimming took 4 bases from V and 6 from J, leaving 18 bases between them. CDR3 length equals 15 residues. CDR1 is SGHTA and CDR2 is FQGNSA in the germline V gene. The whole variable domain, filled in from reference TRBV7-2 and TRBJ1-1, reads GAGVSQSPSNKVTEKGKDVELRCDPISGHTALYWYRQSLGQGLEFLIYFQGNSAPDKSGLPSDRFSAERTGGSVSTLTIQRTQQEDSAVYLCASSSQGSTNAEAFFGQGTRLTVV.

The chain recombines TRBV27 with TRBJ1-5, with 11 nucleotides matching TRBD1. Germline lookup yields CDR1 MNHEY and CDR2 SMNVEV (reference sequence). The CDR3 contains 16 residues. After removal of 4 bases from V and 6 bases from J, the junction contained 8 bases not matched to a gene. CDR3 in DNA: TGTGCCAGCAGTTCAAGGACAGGGGGCGCGGGTCAGCCCCAGCATTTT. Protein product: CASSSRTGGAGQPQHF.

The chain links TRBV11-1 to TRBJ1-1; no definite D call. Looked up from germline, CDR1 is SGHAT and CDR2 is FQDESV (reference sequence). V was cut by 2 bases and J by 5 bases, with 9 bases left in between. This CDR3 comprises 13 residues. CDR3 nucleotide sequence: TGTGCCAGCAGCTTACTAGGAGGGACTGAAGCTTTCTTT. Residues: CASSLLGGTEAFF.

The chain couples TRBV28 to TRBJ1-2; tentative D call: TRBD1 (5 bases). Trimming removed 5 bases from V and 0 bases from J, with 13 bases in between. Germline loops: CDR1 MDHEN, CDR2 SYDVKM. This CDR3 spans 15 amino acids. The CDR3 is CASSGPGGSNYGYTF. The CDR3 DNA follows: TGTGCCAGCAGTGGGCCCGGGGGGTCTAACTATGGCTACACCTTC.

The J gene is TRBJ2-1, the V gene TRBV19; TRBD2 matches 7 bases. CDR3 length: 11 amino acids. The germline V gene encodes CDR1 LNHDA and CDR2 SQIVND (reference sequence). V shed 9 bases and J 8 bases; nucleotides not matched to a gene: 4. The CDR3 reads CASRAGYEQFF. The CDR3 DNA is TGTGCCAGCAGAGCGGGATATGAGCAGTTCTTC.

The genes are TRBV7-9 and TRBJ2-1; 7 bases are shared with TRBD1. Trimming removed 5 bases from V and 4 bases from J; junction bases left unmatched: 2. CDR1 SEHNR and CDR2 FQNEAQ come from the germline V gene (reference sequence). The CDR3 loop spans 13 amino acids. CDR3 amino acids: CASSTQGYNEQFF. In DNA, the CDR3 is TGTGCCAGCAGCACACAGGGGTACAATGAGCAGTTCTTC. The whole variable domain, filled in from reference TRBV7-9 and TRBJ2-1, reads DTGVSQNPRHKITKRGQNVTFRCDPISEHNRLYWYRQTLGQGPEFLTYFQNEAQLEKSRLLSDRFSAERPKGSFSTLEIQRTEQGDSAMYLCASSTQGYNEQFFGPGTRLTVL.

This chain uses TRBV12-3 or TRBV12-4 with TRBJ2-1; D gene unclear. The CDR3 extends over 12 amino acids. The V gene lost 4 bases and the J gene lost 7 bases, with 8 bases spanning the gap. This CDR3 reads CASSWSRNEQFF. The CDR3 bases are TGTGCCAGCAGTTGGTCGAGAAATGAGCAGTTCTTC.

J is TRBJ1-2 and V is TRBV10-3; D is undetermined. Germline CDR1 reads ENHRY; CDR2 reads SYGVKD. The germline V and J ends were trimmed by 3 bases and 4 bases, with 12 bases remaining between them. The CDR3 sequence is 14 residues long. This chain's CDR3 is CAISDESFFYGYTF. The CDR3 DNA reads as TGTGCCATCAGTGATGAGAGCTTCTTCTATGGCTACACCTTC.

The chain is built from TRBV19 and TRBJ1-6; D is unclear. The CDR3 spans 14 residues. Trimming took off 1 base at V and 10 bases at J, with 11 bases between the two ends. Germline V gives CDR1 LNHDA, CDR2 SQIVND (reference sequence). The CDR3: CASSIGDAESPLHF. CDR3 bases: TGTGCCAGTAGTATAGGAGACGCGGAATCACCCCTCCACTTT.

The sample holds one count of this clone. V and J are TRBV2 and TRBJ1-1, with 8 bases aligning to TRBD1. The length of the CDR3 is 13 residues. J gave up 6 bases and V 4 bases, and 4 bases lay outside the gene matches. CDR1 is SNHLY, CDR2 FYNNEI, per germline. This chain's CDR3 is CASSGQGRAEAFF. The CDR3 DNA reads as TGTGCCAGCAGTGGACAGGGGAGGGCTGAAGCTTTCTTT. Looking up the rest from reference TRBV2 and TRBJ1-1 gives the full variable domain: EPEVTQTPSHQVTQMGQEVILRCVPISNHLYFYWYRQILGQKVEFLVSFYNNEISEKSEIFDDQFSVERPDGSNFTLKIRSTKLEDSAMYFCASSGQGRAEAFFGQGTRLTVV.

V gene TRBV3-1 (or the pseudogene TRBV3-2) combines with J gene TRBJ1-1; the D gene is possibly TRBD1 (5 bases). Trimming removed 2 bases from V and 7 bases from J, with 11 bases in between. Per the germline V gene, CDR1 is LGHDT and CDR2 is YNNKEL (reference sequence). The CDR3 covers 13 residues. The CDR3, as DNA: TGTGCCAGCAGCCAACGGGGGAGGGATGAAGCTTTCTTT. Residues: CASSQRGRDEAFF.

This clone was counted a single time. The J gene is TRBJ2-5, the V gene TRBV7-3; possible D gene TRBD2, 5 bases. The CDR3 loop spans 14 amino acids. Per germline, CDR1 SGHTA and CDR2 FQGTGA. The V and J ends lost 4 bases and 2 bases respectively, with 11 bases between them. The DNA for the CDR3 is TGTGCCAGCAGCTCTACCGGGATACAAGAGACCCAGTACTTC. Amino acids: CASSSTGIQETQYF. The full variable domain, completed using reference TRBV7-3 and TRBJ2-5, is GAGVSQTPSNKVTEKGKYVELRCDPISGHTALYWYRQSLGQGPEFLIYFQGTGAADDSGLPNDRFFAVRPEGSVSTLKIQRTERGDSAVYLCASSSTGIQETQYFGPGTRLLVL.

The chain has TRBV19 and TRBJ1-4; D is unresolved. CDR3 length: 14 residues. Germline values: CDR1 LNHDA, CDR2 SQIVND (reference sequence). V lost 7 bases and J 0 bases, leaving 9 bases between the germline ends. The CDR3 bases are TGTGCCAGTATGCGGGGAGCAACTAATGAAAAACTGTTTTTT. Protein: CASMRGATNEKLFF.

The rearrangement joins TRBV3-1 (or the pseudogene TRBV3-2) to TRBJ2-5; the D is unclear. The V and J ends lost 0 bases and 5 bases respectively, with 13 bases between them. Germline-derived CDR1 and CDR2 are LGHDT and YNNKEL (reference sequence). This CDR3 is 15 amino acids long. The CDR3 spells CASSQDARREETQYF. The CDR3 DNA follows: TGTGCCAGCAGCCAAGACGCGAGGAGAGAGGAGACCCAGTACTTC.